The present TCR beta chain was sequenced within a study of blood T cell repertoires in COVID-19. Across the whole study: Acute-phase and convalescent COVID-19 samples originated in the United States, Italy and Spain. PBMCs, B-cell-depleted T cells, or T cells were the source of the cDNA or gDNA that made up the material.

In the study's own analysis: By means of reference gene primer amplification, nucleated cell counts were estimated. The assay was immunoSEQ multiplex PCR, and TCRdb's table has in-frame clones only and misses some. That table gives V, J and clone size, and the DNA gave D and trimming. The sample includes a few hundred thousand clones, around 87% of them seen just once. The germline V and J ends were trimmed by 1 base and 4 bases, with 12 bases remaining between them. The CDR3 contains 15 residues. From germline, CDR1 is MGHRA and CDR2 YSYEKL. This sequence was found in a woman between 50 and 59 years old with acute or convalescent COVID-19. The V gene is TRBV4-1, the J gene TRBJ2-3, with D perhaps TRBD2 (5 bases). The specimen sequenced was peripheral blood. In nucleotides, the CDR3 is TGCGCCAGCAGCCAAGGGTCCACGCGGGCAGATACGCAGTATTTT. Translated: CASSQGSTRADTQYF.